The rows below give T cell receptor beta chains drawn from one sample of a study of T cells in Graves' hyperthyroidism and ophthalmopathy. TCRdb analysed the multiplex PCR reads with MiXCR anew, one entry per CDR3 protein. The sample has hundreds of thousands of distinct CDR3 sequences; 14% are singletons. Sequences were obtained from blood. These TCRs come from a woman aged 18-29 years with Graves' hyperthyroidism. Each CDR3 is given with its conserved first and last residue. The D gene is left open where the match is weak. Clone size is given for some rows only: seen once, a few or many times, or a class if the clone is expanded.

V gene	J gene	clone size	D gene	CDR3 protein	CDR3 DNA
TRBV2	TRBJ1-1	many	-	CASSAAATMNTEAFF	TGTGCCAGCAGTGCGGCGGCGACAATGAACACTGAAGCTTTCTTT
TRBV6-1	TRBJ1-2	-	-	CASKAGANYGYTF	TGTGCCAGCAAAGCAGGGGCTAACTATGGCTACACCTTC
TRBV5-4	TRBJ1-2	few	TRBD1	CASSLRQGANPDGYTF	TGTGCCAGCAGCTTGCGACAGGGGGCTAATCCGGATGGCTACACCTTC
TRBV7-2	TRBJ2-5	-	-	CASSTGPTRKETQYF	TGTGCCAGCAGCACGGGGCCCACTAGGAAAGAGACCCAGTACTTC
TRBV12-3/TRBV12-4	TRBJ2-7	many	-	CASSSGGRRGTSYEQYF	TGTGCCAGCAGTTCCGGGGGCCGCAGGGGGACCTCCTACGAGCAGTACTTC
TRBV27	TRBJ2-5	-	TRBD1	CASSLLGTGTQETQYF	TGTGCCAGCAGTTTACTAGGGACAGGGACGCAAGAGACCCAGTACTTC
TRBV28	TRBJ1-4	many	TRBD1	CASRIVSGTGGEKLFF	TGTGCCAGCAGGATAGTATCCGGGACAGGGGGTGAAAAACTGTTTTTT
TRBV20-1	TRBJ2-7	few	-	CSAKPALTVGPSYEQYF	TGCAGTGCTAAACCGGCTTTGACGGTAGGCCCCTCCTACGAGCAGTACTTC
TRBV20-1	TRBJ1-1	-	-	CSARDEGRSLVTAFF	TGCAGTGCTAGAGATGAAGGGCGTAGTTTAGTCACAGCTTTCTTT
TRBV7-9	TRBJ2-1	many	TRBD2	CASSPREGSSYNEQFF	TGTGCCAGCAGCCCCCGGGAGGGAAGCTCCTACAATGAGCAGTTCTTC
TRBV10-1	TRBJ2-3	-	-	CATEADTQYF	TGCGCCACCGAGGCCGATACGCAGTATTTT
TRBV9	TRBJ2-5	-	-	CASSVVIGETQYF	TGTGCCAGCAGCGTAGTCATAGGAGAGACCCAGTACTTC
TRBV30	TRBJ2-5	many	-	CAWSARPETQYF	TGTGCCTGGAGTGCGCGGCCGGAGACCCAGTACTTC
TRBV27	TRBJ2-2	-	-	CASSLIQGNTGELFF	TGTGCCAGCAGTTTGATCCAGGGGAACACCGGGGAGCTGTTTTTT
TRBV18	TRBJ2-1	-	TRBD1	CASSRSQGVESSGEQFF	TGTGCCAGCTCTCGATCCCAGGGGGTGGAGAGTTCAGGTGAGCAGTTCTTC
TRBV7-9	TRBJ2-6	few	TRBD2	CASSVPTSGSSPGANVLTF	TGTGCCAGCAGCGTACCGACTAGCGGGAGTTCCCCTGGGGCCAACGTCCTGACTTTC
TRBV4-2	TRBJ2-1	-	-	CASSQEVLARLNEQFF	TGTGCCAGCAGCCAAGAGGTACTAGCAAGGCTCAATGAGCAGTTCTTC
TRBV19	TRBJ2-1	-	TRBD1	CATSDRVRETQFF	TGTGCCACTTCAGACAGGGTGAGAGAGACCCAGTTCTTC
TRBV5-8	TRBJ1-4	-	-	CASSEGGQNRDEKLFF	TGTGCCAGCAGTGAGGGCGGCCAGAACCGGGATGAAAAACTGTTTTTT
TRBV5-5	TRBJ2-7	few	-	CASSLTPPQLYEQYF	TGTGCCAGCAGCTTGACGCCCCCACAGCTCTACGAGCAGTACTTC
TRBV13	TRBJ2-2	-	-	CASSSRPGAGELFF	TGTGCCAGCAGTTCGAGACCAGGGGCCGGGGAGCTGTTTTTT
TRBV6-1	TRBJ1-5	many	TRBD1	CASSGNQGVEQPQHF	TGTGCCAGCAGTGGCAATCAGGGGGTCGAACAGCCCCAGCATTTT
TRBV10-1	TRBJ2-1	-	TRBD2	CASSPSRASGSLYNEQFF	TGCGCCAGCAGCCCCTCCAGGGCTAGCGGGAGCCTCTACAATGAGCAGTTCTTC
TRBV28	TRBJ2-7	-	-	CASGLVGYEQYF	TGTGCCAGCGGTTTAGTCGGCTACGAGCAGTACTTC
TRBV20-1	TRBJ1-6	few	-	CSARDRRGSYNSPLHF	TGCAGTGCTAGAGACCGCAGGGGTTCCTATAATTCACCCCTCCACTTT
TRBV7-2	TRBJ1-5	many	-	CASSGTHNQPQHF	TGTGCCAGCAGTGGGACTCACAATCAGCCCCAGCATTTT